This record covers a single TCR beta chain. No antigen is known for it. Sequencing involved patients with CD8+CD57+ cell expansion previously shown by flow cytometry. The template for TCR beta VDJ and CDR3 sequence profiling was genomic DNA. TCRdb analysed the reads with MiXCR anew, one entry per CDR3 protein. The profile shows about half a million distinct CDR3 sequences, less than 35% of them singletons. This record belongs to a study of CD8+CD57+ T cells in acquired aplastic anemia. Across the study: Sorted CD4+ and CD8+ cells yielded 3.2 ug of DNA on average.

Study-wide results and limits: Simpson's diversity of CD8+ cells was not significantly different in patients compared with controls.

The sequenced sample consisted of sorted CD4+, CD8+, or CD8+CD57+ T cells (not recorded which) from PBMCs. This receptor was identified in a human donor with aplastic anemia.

In DNA, the CDR3 is TGCGCCAGCAGCCCCACAGGAGTAGCCAAAAACATTCAGTACTTC. As protein: CASSPTGVAKNIQYF. J is TRBJ2-4 and V is TRBV4-1; tentatively, D is TRBD1 (5 bases). Trimming stripped 4 bases from V and 0 bases from J, with 10 bases between. Per germline, CDR1 MGHRA and CDR2 YSYEKL. CDR3 size: 15 residues.